This entry lists 21 T cell receptor beta chains sequenced from one sample in a study of blood T cell repertoires in COVID-19. Sequencing used immunoSEQ multiplex PCR; TCRdb keeps in-frame clones, though not all of them. The repertoire consists of about 160,000 clones, with 90% to 95% occurring once and the leading ten covering over 3.5%. Material for sequencing was peripheral blood. The receptors originated from a woman in her 50s with acute or convalescent COVID-19.

This rearrangement joins TRBV7-2 to TRBJ2-3, with D tentatively TRBD2 (7 bases). In germline, CDR1 is SGHTA, CDR2 FQGNSA. Between the trimmed V and J ends, which lost 5 bases and 2 bases, there was a span of 20 bases. There are 17 residues in the CDR3. CDR3 DNA: TGTGCCAGCAGCCGGTCGGGGGGCCCTACCTACACAGATACGCAGTATTTT. The encoded protein is CASSRSGGPTYTDTQYF.

The genes are TRBV13 and TRBJ2-2, with 11 bases lining up with TRBD2. Losses at the gene ends were 5 bases for V and 6 bases for J; bases not matched to a gene: 5. CDR1 and CDR2 (germline): PRHDT, FYEKMQ (reference sequence). The CDR3 runs to 15 residues. CDR3: CASSLLAGESGELFF. The CDR3, as DNA: TGTGCCAGCAGCCTACTAGCGGGAGAGTCCGGGGAGCTGTTTTTT.

The chain uses TRBV28 and TRBJ1-5; 9 nucleotides align to TRBD1. The length of the CDR3 is 17 residues. Germline trimming cut 5 bases from V and 2 bases from J; bases unmatched to any gene: 10. The germline gives CDR1 MDHEN, CDR2 SYDVKM. This CDR3 is CASSSPGTGFGNQPQHF. The CDR3 bases are TGTGCCAGCAGTAGTCCCGGGACAGGGTTCGGCAATCAGCCCCAGCATTTT.

The chain couples TRBV9 to TRBJ1-2, with 9 nucleotides matching TRBD1. Germline V gene data show CDR1 as SGDLS and CDR2 as YYNGEE. This CDR3 comprises 14 residues. V was clipped by 3 bases and J by 1 base; unmatched bases: 1. Here the CDR3 DNA reads TGTGCCAGCAGCGGGACAGGGGTTAACTATGGCTACACCTTC. The encoded protein is CASSGTGVNYGYTF.

The chain combines TRBV28 with TRBJ2-3; 10 bases are shared with TRBD2. The germline V gene has CDR1 MDHEN and CDR2 SYDVKM. The length of the CDR3 is 15 residues. Trimming took 2 bases from V and 6 from J; bases not matched to a gene: 5. CDR3 DNA: TGTGCCAGCAGTTTAATAGCGGGAGGTCTGGATACGCAGTATTTT. It translates to CASSLIAGGLDTQYF.

The J gene is TRBJ1-2, the V gene TRBV6-2 or TRBV6-3; TRBD1 agrees at 7 bases. This CDR3 has 16 residues. Trimming at V came to 6 bases and at J to 6 bases, leaving 16 bases not matched to a gene. Per germline, CDR1 MNHEY and CDR2 SVGEGT. DNA of the CDR3: TGTGCCAGCAGCTCCGGGACAGAGGAAGCTTTTGATGGCTACACCTTC. This translates into CASSSGTEEAFDGYTF.

The chain couples TRBV29-1 to TRBJ2-1, with D perhaps TRBD1 (6 bases). Germline CDR1 reads SQVTM; CDR2 reads ANQGSEA. Deletions cut 3 bases from V and 3 bases from J, with 12 bases between. There are 14 residues in the CDR3. The CDR3 loop reads CSVERKTGYNEQFF. The DNA of the CDR3 is TGCAGCGTTGAGCGTAAGACAGGCTACAATGAGCAGTTCTTC.

The chain recombines TRBV11-3 with TRBJ2-1; possible D gene TRBD2, 6 bases. Germline CDR1 reads SGHNT; CDR2 reads YENEEA. This CDR3 has 14 residues. The ends were cut back, 4 bases at V and 9 bases at J, with 16 bases in the middle. The CDR3 DNA reads as TGTGCCAGCAGCTCCGGACTGGTGGGAGGTGAGCAGTTCTTC. This codes for CASSSGLVGGEQFF.

The J gene is TRBJ1-2, the V gene TRBV7-8, with 9 nucleotides matching TRBD1. Germline values: CDR1 SGHVS, CDR2 FQNEAQ. The CDR3 length is 18 residues. J was trimmed by 0 bases and V by 1 base; bases with no gene match: 9. CDR3 nucleotide sequence: TGTGCCAGCAGCTTAGGAGGGGACAGGGTCGTTACTAACTATGGCTACACCTTC. Translating it yields CASSLGGDRVVTNYGYTF.

The V gene is TRBV5-4, the J gene TRBJ1-2, with a possible D match to TRBD1 (5 bases). Between the trimmed V and J ends, which lost 2 bases and 8 bases, there was a span of 19 bases. The germline V gene encodes CDR1 SGHNT and CDR2 YYREEE (reference sequence). The CDR3 has 15 residues. CDR3 bases: TGTGCCAGCAGCTTCTACGGGACTCTCAAAGGAGGCTACACCTTC. It is translated as CASSFYGTLKGGYTF.

In its sample, this clone was seen once. The rearrangement uses TRBV21-1 and TRBJ1-2. TRBV21-1 is a listed pseudogene. This CDR3 is built from 15 residues. The CDR3 DNA follows: TGTGCCAGCAGCCCTGCTTCTAGGCCGGGCTATGGCTACACCTTC. Translating gives CASSPASRPGYGYTF.

This clone was recorded a few times. The V and J genes are TRBV7-6 and TRBJ2-3; D is perhaps TRBD1 (5 bases). V lost 4 bases, J lost 6 bases, and 17 bases lay in between. There are 15 residues in the CDR3. The germline CDR1 and CDR2 sequences are SGHVS and FNYEAQ. CDR3 DNA: TGTGCCAGCAGCTCGAATAGCTATCCAGGGGATACGCAGTATTTT. Translating it yields CASSSNSYPGDTQYF.

The rearrangement joins TRBV27 to TRBJ1-1; possibly TRBD1 for D (6 bases). The CDR3 has 19 amino acids. Germline values: CDR1 MNHEY, CDR2 SMNVEV (reference sequence). V lost 5 bases to trimming and J lost 2 bases, with 27 bases between them. CDR3 bases: TGTGCCAGCAGTCTAACGACGGGGGGGGCCTTCGGGGTAAACACTGAAGCTTTCTTT. Residues: CASSLTTGGAFGVNTEAFF.

The chain couples TRBV7-2 to TRBJ1-1, with a possible D match to TRBD1 (5 bases). Trimming cost V 5 bases and J 10 bases, with 20 bases left between them. CDR1 and CDR2 (germline): SGHTA, FQGNSA. The CDR3 totals 14 residues. CDR3 bases: TGTGCCAGCAGCCAAACAGGACCCTTTTCCGGAGCTTTCTTT. It yields the protein CASSQTGPFSGAFF. The whole variable domain, remainder taken from reference TRBV7-2 and TRBJ1-1, is GAGVSQSPSNKVTEKGKDVELRCDPISGHTALYWYRQSLGQGLEFLIYFQGNSAPDKSGLPSDRFSAERTGGSVSTLTIQRTQQEDSAVYLCASSQTGPFSGAFFGQGTRLTVV.

CDR3 amino acids: CASSLGTGGFVTEAFF. CDR3 sequence (DNA): TGTGCCAGCAGCTTAGGAACAGGGGGCTTTGTAACTGAAGCTTTCTTT. The rearrangement links TRBV11-2 to TRBJ1-1; 9 bases are shared with TRBD1. V shed 1 base and J 5 bases; nucleotides not matched to a gene: 8. This CDR3 region has 16 residues. The germline V gene has CDR1 SGHAT and CDR2 FQNNGV.

The chain is built from TRBV5-1 and TRBJ1-1; 8 nucleotides line up with TRBD1. The CDR3 extends over 16 amino acids. After removal of 2 bases from V and 1 base from J, the junction contained 7 bases not matched to a gene. CDR1 is SGHRS and CDR2 is YFSETQ in the germline V gene. The CDR3 nucleotides are TGCGCCAGCAGCTTACTTCAGGGGGCTGAGAACACTGAAGCTTTCTTT. It codes for CASSLLQGAENTEAFF.

V and J are TRBV28 and TRBJ1-5; possibly TRBD1 for D (6 bases). Per germline, CDR1 MDHEN and CDR2 SYDVKM. V was shortened by 10 bases and J by 0 bases, with 19 bases between the two germline ends. There are 16 residues in the CDR3. The CDR3, as DNA: TGTGCCATTCGGACTCGACAGGCGCATAGCAATCAGCCCCAGCATTTT. This gives the protein CAIRTRQAHSNQPQHF.

The gene calls are TRBV4-2 and TRBJ2-1; 9 positions agree with TRBD2. The germline V gene encodes CDR1 LGHNA and CDR2 YNFKEQ. V was pared by 0 bases and J by 9 bases, with 6 bases of the junction left unmatched. The CDR3 has 15 residues. CDR3 nucleotide sequence: TGTGCCAGCAGCCAAGAAACTAGCGGGTGGGGTGAGCAGTTCTTC. This codes for CASSQETSGWGEQFF.

On this clone: One end of the junction fails to match germline, which may point to a read error. The rearrangement uses TRBV3-1 (or the pseudogene TRBV3-2) and TRBJ1-2; 7 bases agree with TRBD1. CDR3 size: 16 residues. CDR1 is LGHDT and CDR2 is YNNKEL in the germline V gene (reference sequence). The CDR3 loop reads CASRQEPGQLNYGYTF. CDR3 in DNA: TGTGCCAGCAGGCAAGAGCCGGGACAGCTGAACTATGGCTACACCTTC.

This clone was picked up a small number of times. DNA for the CDR3: TGTGCCAGCAGCTCCCAAGCGGTCGGTACGCAGTATTTT. This codes for CASSSQAVGTQYF. The V call is TRBV11-3, the J call TRBJ2-3, with TRBD2 as a possible D gene (5 bases). Trimming cost V 4 bases and J 8 bases, with 13 bases left between them. Germline assignment: CDR1 SGHNT and CDR2 YENEEA. The CDR3 has 13 residues.

This clone turned up a few times. The chain links TRBV5-4 to TRBJ1-2; possibly TRBD1 for D (5 bases). Trimming removed 4 bases from V and 4 bases from J, with 17 bases in between. This CDR3 contains 15 residues. CDR1 is SGHNT, CDR2 YYREEE, per germline (reference sequence). CDR3 bases: TGTGCCAGCAGCCCTCGGGGAGGGGATACCTATGGCTACACCTTC. This translates into CASSPRGGDTYGYTF.